The 29 T cell receptor beta chains reported below all come from one sample, sequenced in a study of cytomegalovirus exposure and HLA in healthy donors. Both 60 Vbeta primers and 13 Jbeta primers went into the PCR. Method: immunoSEQ multiplex PCR; TCRdb's copy keeps in-frame clones and lacks some. The table records 100,000 or so clones, more than 75% of them present only once. Sequencing was performed on PBMCs. Receptor source: a man aged 30 to 45 in good health and CMV-seropositive.

This clone was counted between two and nine times. The genes are TRBV27 and TRBJ1-3, with a tentative D call TRBD1 (5 bases). The CDR3 is made up of 16 amino acids. Deletions cut 8 bases from V and 3 bases from J, with 20 bases between. Germline V gene data show CDR1 as MNHEY and CDR2 as SMNVEV (reference sequence). The CDR3, as DNA: TGTGCCAGCCAAAGTTTGGAGGGCAGGGTTGGAAACACCATATATTTT. This sequence encodes CASQSLEGRVGNTIYF.

V gene TRBV10-2 combines with J gene TRBJ1-2, with D unresolved. The germline gives CDR1 WSHSY, CDR2 SAAADI. The CDR3 is 13 residues long. Trimming removed 0 bases from V and 5 bases from J, with 7 bases in between. The CDR3 bases are TGCGCCAGCAGTGAGTCAACACATTATGGCTACACCTTC. This translates into CASSESTHYGYTF.

This sequence joins TRBV11-2 and TRBJ2-7, with 8 bases matching TRBD2. CDR3 length equals 16 residues. Germline V CDR1 and CDR2: SGHAT, FQNNGV. The V segment lost 4 bases and the J segment 3 bases; nucleotides outside the gene matches: 11. In DNA form, the CDR3 reads TGTGCCAGCAGCTCTCTAAAGCGGGAGCATTACTACGAGCAGTACTTC. Its protein product is CASSSLKREHYYEQYF. Using reference TRBV11-2 and TRBJ2-7 for the parts outside the CDR3, the full variable domain is EAGVAQSPRYKIIEKRQSVAFWCNPISGHATLYWYQQILGQGPKLLIQFQNNGVVDDSQLPKDRFSAERLKGVDSTLKIQPAKLEDSAVYLCASSSLKREHYYEQYFGPGTRLTVT.

V is TRBV28 and J is TRBJ2-3, with 8 bases aligning to TRBD1. The CDR3 sequence is 19 residues long. Germline V gives CDR1 MDHEN, CDR2 SYDVKM. V trimming: 6 bases; J trimming: 0 bases; junction bases outside the gene matches: 17. CDR3 nucleotide sequence: TGTGCCAGCAGAACCTCGCCGGGACAGGACATCCTTAGCACAGATACGCAGTATTTT. Its protein product is CASRTSPGQDILSTDTQYF.

This chain joins TRBV28 and TRBJ1-3; 8 bases fit TRBD1. The trim removed 4 bases at V and 7 bases at J, leaving 12 bases unmatched. The CDR3 length is 16 residues. Looked up from germline, CDR1 is MDHEN and CDR2 is SYDVKM. CDR3 DNA sequence: TGTGCCAGCAGTTCCCCCGCCGGGACAGGTAGCAACACCATATATTTT. This sequence encodes CASSSPAGTGSNTIYF.

This clone was counted between two and nine times. The chain links TRBV18 to TRBJ2-6, with 7 bases lining up with TRBD2. This CDR3 is built from 16 residues. The junction had 3 bases not matched to a gene; V was cut back by 2 bases and J by 2 bases. Germline V gene sequence: CDR1 KGHSH, CDR2 LQKENI. CDR3 residues: CASSPGRGPGANVLTF. DNA for the CDR3: TGTGCCAGCTCACCAGGGAGGGGTCCTGGGGCCAACGTCCTGACTTTC.

The V and J genes are TRBV7-9 and TRBJ2-2; 7 bases map to TRBD1. Germline V gene sequence: CDR1 SEHNR, CDR2 FQNEAQ (reference sequence). This CDR3 is built from 13 residues. V trimming: 3 bases; J trimming: 5 bases; junction bases outside the gene matches: 0. CDR3 sequence reads: CASSFRGTGELFF. CDR3 nucleotides: TGTGCCAGCAGCTTCAGGGGGACCGGGGAGCTGTTTTTT.

This clone was seen a few times. This chain links TRBV27 with TRBJ1-4, with TRBD1 matching over 8 bases. Germline values: CDR1 MNHEY, CDR2 SMNVEV (reference sequence). V was pared by 4 bases and J by 7 bases, with 5 bases of the junction left unmatched. CDR3 length: 14 amino acids. This CDR3 is CASSSRTGSEKLFF. CDR3 coding DNA: TGTGCCAGCAGTTCCCGGACAGGGAGTGAAAAACTGTTTTTT.

The chain joins TRBV14 to TRBJ2-5; D perhaps matches TRBD2 (5 bases). The CDR3 contains 14 residues. The V gene's germline CDR1 is SGHDN and CDR2 FVKESK. Deletions cut 2 bases from V and 2 bases from J, with 9 bases between. CDR3 coding DNA: TGTGCCAGCAGCCAATCCCAGCGGCAAGAGACCCAGTACTTC. This sequence encodes CASSQSQRQETQYF.

V gene TRBV2 combines with J gene TRBJ2-1; the D gene is possibly TRBD1 (6 bases). The CDR3 loop spans 15 amino acids. The germline V gene encodes CDR1 SNHLY and CDR2 FYNNEI. V lost 6 bases and J lost 2, with 14 bases in between. The CDR3 sequence: CASSPYRAPYNEQFF. The CDR3 nucleotides are TGTGCCAGCAGCCCCTACAGGGCCCCCTACAATGAGCAGTTCTTC.

The rearrangement joins TRBV4-2 to TRBJ1-1, with D perhaps TRBD1 (6 bases). V was clipped by 0 bases and J by 8 bases, with 13 bases between them. CDR1 is LGHNA, CDR2 YNFKEQ, per germline. The CDR3 runs 14 residues. In DNA form, the CDR3 reads TGTGCCAGCAGCCAAGATCTCCCGAGGGGGGAAGCTTTCTTT. Translating it yields CASSQDLPRGEAFF.

This sequence joins TRBV19 and TRBJ2-7, with D possibly TRBD1 on 6 matching bases. Deletions cut 0 bases from V and 5 bases from J, with 23 bases between. CDR1 LNHDA and CDR2 SQIVND come from the germline V gene (reference sequence). This CDR3 has 18 residues. CDR3 in amino acids: CASSIDGRSVRGRDEQYF. DNA for the CDR3: TGTGCCAGTAGTATAGATGGACGGAGCGTCAGGGGTAGGGACGAGCAGTACTTC.

The rearrangement uses TRBV6-6 and TRBJ2-1; 9 bases agree with TRBD2. V was clipped by 6 bases and J by 9 bases; unmatched bases: 12. The CDR3 sequence is 15 residues long. Germline assignment: CDR1 MNHNY and CDR2 SVGAGI (reference sequence). The CDR3 DNA follows: TGTGCCAGCAGCATTGTAGCGGGGGAAGAAGGTGAGCAGTTCTTC. Its protein is CASSIVAGEEGEQFF.

The chain combines TRBV19 with TRBJ1-5, with D maybe TRBD1 (5 bases). The germline V gene has CDR1 LNHDA and CDR2 SQIVND (reference sequence). This CDR3 contains 13 residues. The V end was cut by 6 bases, the J end by 4 bases, with 10 bases between. The CDR3 region has the DNA TGTGCCAGTAGATCGGAGGGGAATCAGCCCCAGCATTTT. Translation gives CASRSEGNQPQHF.

V usage is TRBV18 and J usage is TRBJ2-2; D uncertain. The CDR3 totals 16 residues. Trimming left V 6 bases short and J 1 base short, with 15 bases between. Germline-derived CDR1 and CDR2 are KGHSH and LQKENI. This CDR3 is CASSPMSFENTGELFF. DNA of the CDR3: TGTGCCAGCTCCCCTATGTCCTTTGAGAACACCGGGGAGCTGTTTTTT.

The chain is built from TRBV6-1 and TRBJ1-1; no clear D gene. The CDR3 has 17 amino acids. The germline V and J ends were trimmed by 2 bases and 5 bases, with 21 bases remaining between them. Germline assignment: CDR1 MNHNS and CDR2 SASEGT. The CDR3 DNA follows: TGTGCCAGCAGTGAACCTCTGTCCGGGTTGAGGAAGACTGAAGCTTTCTTT. Translating it yields CASSEPLSGLRKTEAFF.

The J gene is TRBJ2-7, the V gene TRBV29-1; no firm D call. Trimming pared 2 bases from V and 6 bases from J, leaving 14 bases between. Germline lookup yields CDR1 SQVTM and CDR2 ANQGSEA. This CDR3 spans 13 amino acids. The CDR3 is CSVEIQLPGEQYF. Here the CDR3 DNA reads TGCAGCGTTGAAATACAGCTGCCTGGCGAGCAGTACTTC.

J is TRBJ1-4 and V is TRBV7-2, with 8 nucleotides matching TRBD1. This CDR3 comprises 15 residues. Germline CDR1 and CDR2: SGHTA and FQGNSA. V dropped 1 base and J dropped 8; count of bases not matched to a gene: 6. CDR3 sequence: CASSLVRDRGEKLFF. The CDR3 bases are TGTGCCAGCAGCTTAGTAAGAGACAGGGGCGAAAAACTGTTTTTT.

Notes on this clone: The junction does not match germline at one end; this may be a read error. The chain carries TRBV7-9 and TRBJ1-1, with D maybe TRBD1 (6 bases). The germline V gene encodes CDR1 SEHNR and CDR2 FQNEAQ (reference sequence). The CDR3 is 14 residues long. The CDR3 region is CSSSPPQGITEAFF. The CDR3 DNA sequence: TGTTCCAGCAGCCCCCCCCAGGGGATCACTGAAGCTTTCTTT.

The rearrangement uses TRBV10-3 and TRBJ1-3, with a tentative D call TRBD1 (6 bases). The CDR3 is 15 amino acids. V was cut by 6 bases and J by 0 bases, with 12 bases left in between. In germline, CDR1 is ENHRY, CDR2 SYGVKD. This CDR3 reads CAISRDTISGNTIYF. The CDR3 nucleotides read TGTGCCATCAGCCGGGACACAATCTCTGGAAACACCATATATTTT.

V gene TRBV18 combines with J gene TRBJ2-6, with 7 bases lining up with TRBD1. With V trimmed by 4 bases and J by 4 bases, 7 bases remained unmatched. From germline, CDR1 is KGHSH and CDR2 LQKENI. CDR3 length: 16 amino acids. The CDR3 DNA reads TGTGCCAGCTCACAAAGGGACAGAATCGGGGCCAACGTCCTGACTTTC. Translated: CASSQRDRIGANVLTF.

The chain is built from TRBV15 and TRBJ1-5; TRBD1 matches at 8 bases. The V gene's germline CDR1 is LNHNV and CDR2 YYDKDF (reference sequence). V gave up 4 bases and J gave up 3 bases; unmatched junction bases: 14. The CDR3 extends over 18 amino acids. DNA of the CDR3: TGTGCCACCAGCACCATAGGCCCCGAGACAGGGGTCAATCAGCCCCAGCATTTT. This encodes CATSTIGPETGVNQPQHF.

The rearrangement links TRBV5-1 to TRBJ1-2; D is unresolved. CDR3 length equals 13 residues. Trimming stripped 4 bases from V and 4 bases from J, with 11 bases between. Germline V gene sequence: CDR1 SGHRS, CDR2 YFSETQ. For the CDR3, the DNA is TGCGCCAGCAGCCTTGAGGAACCCTATGGCTACACCTTC. Translation gives CASSLEEPYGYTF.

The rearrangement joins TRBV9 to TRBJ2-5; 10 positions agree with TRBD2. The CDR3 is 16 residues long. The V segment lost 4 bases and the J segment 7 bases; nucleotides outside the gene matches: 13. CDR1 is SGDLS, CDR2 YYNGEE, per germline. The chain's CDR3 is CASSPHSGGPIGTQYF. The CDR3 region has the DNA TGTGCCAGCAGCCCGCATAGCGGGGGGCCAATAGGGACCCAGTACTTC.

This clone occurred a few times. The V gene is TRBV9, the J gene TRBJ1-3; 7 nucleotides match TRBD1. Trimming removed 7 bases from V and 0 bases from J; junction bases left unmatched: 10. CDR3 length equals 16 residues. The germline gives CDR1 SGDLS, CDR2 YYNGEE. The CDR3 sequence: CASGGDSLISGNTIYF. CDR3 DNA: TGTGCCAGCGGAGGGGACAGTCTCATCTCTGGAAACACCATATATTTT.

V gene TRBV9 combines with J gene TRBJ2-3; 9 nucleotides line up with TRBD2. Germline assignment: CDR1 SGDLS and CDR2 YYNGEE. The length of the CDR3 is 15 residues. Unmatched junction bases numbered 7, after V lost 0 bases and J lost 8 bases. CDR3 nucleotide sequence: TGTGCCAGCAGCGTAGGACTAGCGGCCGCGGGTACGCAGTATTTT. Encoded protein: CASSVGLAAAGTQYF.

The chain employs TRBV5-4 and TRBJ1-4, with TRBD1 matching 7 bases. Germline V gene lookup returns CDR1 SGHNT and CDR2 YYREEE (reference sequence). CDR3 length equals 15 residues. V was pared by 4 bases and J by 8 bases, with 11 bases of the junction left unmatched. The CDR3 is CASSHHRDSIEKLFF. CDR3 DNA sequence: TGTGCCAGCAGCCACCACCGGGACAGTATCGAAAAACTGTTTTTT.

The chain joins TRBV7-9 to TRBJ2-2; 8 bases are a match to TRBD1. CDR1 and CDR2 from the germline V gene are SEHNR and FQNEAQ (reference sequence). The CDR3 spans 16 residues. The V and J ends lost 2 bases and 5 bases, in that order; junction bases with no gene match: 7. The CDR3 protein is CASSLLVRGRTGELFF. The CDR3 DNA follows: TGTGCCAGCAGCTTATTGGTCAGGGGGCGAACCGGGGAGCTGTTTTTT.

The rearrangement joins TRBV5-1 to TRBJ1-2, with D possibly matching TRBD1 (6 bases). Per germline, CDR1 SGHRS and CDR2 YFSETQ. Trimming pared 4 bases from V and 7 bases from J, leaving 20 bases between. The CDR3 has 15 amino acids. In nucleotides, the CDR3 is TGCGCCAGCAGCGAACCGGGCCCAGGGGCCGGTGGCTACACCTTC. This translates into CASSEPGPGAGGYTF.